The sequence of this T cell receptor (beta chain) was determined in a study of T-cell memory formation after mild COVID-19. Study in general: The two donors had largely donor-specific TCR clusters. General observations from the study: Pre-infection memory showed some responding clones, and this suggested that cross-reactive memory joined. Day 15 to 85 contracting clones showed balanced CD4/CD8; day 15 to 37 expanders favored CD4+. Contracting CD4+ clones were located mainly in CM and EM, and CD8+ clones in EMRA.

Worth noting for this clonotype: The antigen is undetermined.

TCRdb called the 5' RACE reads again in MiXCR, with one record for every CDR3 protein. The repertoire includes around 340,000 distinct CDR3 sequences, roughly 13% of them detected once, and about 20% sits in the top ten. The sample taken for sequencing was PBMCs or a T cell subset sorted from them (not recorded which). The clonotype was recovered from a man younger than 30 who had mild COVID-19 (a few samples of this study predate the infection). Cell type and time point are not known.

As DNA, the CDR3 is TGTGCCAGCAGCCGGACAGGAGCATACTACGAGCAGTACTTC. Translated: CASSRTGAYYEQYF. The chain has TRBV12-3 or TRBV12-4 and TRBJ2-7; 7 bases fit TRBD1. J was trimmed by 3 bases and V by 6 bases; bases with no gene match: 8. This CDR3 contains 14 residues.